This T cell receptor (beta chain) was sequenced during a study of control samples from healthy donors and cancer patients. CDR3 length equals 14 residues. The germline CDR1 and CDR2 sequences are SQVTM and ANQGSEA. Trimming cost V 1 base and J 6 bases; bases outside gene matches: 8. Method: immunoSEQ multiplex PCR; TCRdb's copy keeps in-frame clones and lacks some. This sample has about 150,000 clones, with over 90% found just once. Material for sequencing was blood. J is TRBJ2-7 and V is TRBV29-1; 8 bases line up with TRBD1. The TCR sequence derives from a man aged 45-65 years in good health. The DNA of the CDR3 is TGCAGCGTTGAAGCTGGACAGGGTTTGTCCGAGCAGTACTTC. Protein: CSVEAGQGLSEQYF.